The 26 T cell receptor beta chains presented below share a single source sample, sequenced in a study of shared clonotypes between healthy human individuals. Generated by immunoSEQ multiplex PCR, the TCRdb table keeps only in-frame clones and is missing some. The sample yields about 1 million clones, approximately 72% seen once. Sequenced input: memory CD4+ T cells sorted from blood. Subset reported: CD45RA-negative fraction. Receptors were obtained from a man between 18 and 29 years old in good health.

About this clone: A much larger clone lies a single base off, so this may be a read error. The sample holds other DNA sequences that translate to the same CDR3. The chain joins TRBV5-4 to TRBJ1-1; 7 bases agree with TRBD1. The V gene end was trimmed by 0 bases and the J gene end by 1 base; junction bases not matched to a gene: 0. Germline CDR1 is SGHNT and CDR2 is YYREEE (reference sequence). This CDR3 contains 14 residues. The CDR3, as DNA: TGTGCCAGCAGCTTGGACAGGGGGAACACTGAAGCTTTCTTT. Translated, it gives CASSLDRGNTEAFF.

J is TRBJ2-4 and V is TRBV7-2; a weak D match, TRBD2 (6 bases). With 0 bases removed from V and 1 base from J, the gap between germline ends came to 16 bases. From germline, CDR1 is SGHTA and CDR2 FQGNSA. CDR3 length equals 18 residues. For the CDR3, the DNA is TGTGCCAGCAGCTTAGCATCTCTGACTAGTGGCGCCAAAAACATTCAGTACTTC. Translation: CASSLASLTSGAKNIQYF.

This rearrangement joins TRBV7-9 to TRBJ2-7; the match to TRBD1 covers 10 bases. V lost 5 bases, J lost 5 bases, and 12 bases stayed unmatched. Germline assignment: CDR1 SEHNR and CDR2 FQNEAQ (reference sequence). CDR3 size: 16 residues. As DNA, the CDR3 is TGTGCCAGCAGCCGCGGCACCGGGACAGGGGTCCACGAGCAGTACTTC. The encoded protein is CASSRGTGTGVHEQYF. Using reference TRBV7-9 and TRBJ2-7 for the parts outside the CDR3, the full variable domain is DTGVSQNPRHKITKRGQNVTFRCDPISEHNRLYWYRQTLGQGPEFLTYFQNEAQLEKSRLLSDRFSAERPKGSFSTLEIQRTEQGDSAMYLCASSRGTGTGVHEQYFGPGTRLTVT.

The rearrangement uses TRBV5-6 and TRBJ2-7; D is undetermined. The CDR3 consists of 14 residues. Trimming took off 4 bases at V and 3 bases at J, with 14 bases between the two ends. CDR1 and CDR2 (germline): SGHDT, YYEEEE. In DNA form, the CDR3 reads TGTGCCAGCAGCCCCCTACGGAGACTCTACGAGCAGTACTTC. Translated, it gives CASSPLRRLYEQYF.

This chain connects TRBV5-1 to TRBJ2-7; D gene ambiguous. V lost 4 bases to trimming and J lost 5 bases, with 13 bases between them. Germline V gives CDR1 SGHRS, CDR2 YFSETQ. The CDR3 totals 13 residues. The DNA of the CDR3 is TGCGCCAGCAGCAAGGGCTTCGAGGACGAGCAGTACTTC. It encodes CASSKGFEDEQYF.

The chain joins TRBV19 to TRBJ1-5, with TRBD1 identical over 10 bases. V shed 5 bases and J 7 bases; nucleotides not matched to a gene: 26. Per germline, CDR1 LNHDA and CDR2 SQIVND (reference sequence). This CDR3 has 21 residues. The CDR3 is CASSGGLSKPGQGIFRQPQHF. For the CDR3, the DNA is TGTGCCAGTAGTGGGGGACTCTCTAAACCGGGACAGGGGATTTTTCGGCAGCCCCAGCATTTT.

Here the CDR3 DNA reads TGTGCCACCGCGACGGGTAGCAATCAGCCCCAGCATTTT. Its translation is CATATGSNQPQHF. The chain is built from TRBV6-6 and TRBJ1-5; D uncertain. This CDR3 is 13 amino acids long. The V gene's germline CDR1 is MNHNY and CDR2 SVGAGI (reference sequence). V was clipped by 10 bases and J by 0 bases, with 10 bases between them.

This clone came up once. The V and J genes are TRBV11-2 and TRBJ1-3; no clear D gene. The CDR3 has 13 residues. Germline-derived CDR1 and CDR2 are SGHAT and FQNNGV. Trimming pared 2 bases from V and 2 bases from J, leaving 4 bases between. CDR3 coding DNA: TGTGCCAGCAGCTTACATCCTGGAAACACCATATATTTT. It encodes CASSLHPGNTIYF.

The chain is built from TRBV2 and TRBJ1-2; 7 nucleotides align to TRBD1. From germline, CDR1 is SNHLY and CDR2 FYNNEI. V lost 4 bases to trimming and J lost 3 bases; unmatched junction nucleotides: 2. This CDR3 has 13 residues. The CDR3 reads CASSVGTDYGYTF. CDR3 nucleotide sequence: TGTGCCAGCAGTGTGGGGACAGACTATGGCTACACCTTC.

This chain links TRBV2 with TRBJ2-2; 8 bases line up with TRBD1. The V gene end was trimmed by 2 bases and the J gene end by 4 bases; junction bases not matched to a gene: 6. This CDR3 is 16 amino acids long. CDR1 SNHLY and CDR2 FYNNEI come from the germline V gene. DNA of the CDR3: TGTGCCAGCAGTGAAATAGAGACAGGGGTCACCGGGGAGCTGTTTTTT. Amino acids: CASSEIETGVTGELFF.

This clone was recorded once. This chain uses TRBV6-6 with TRBJ1-2; 7 bases map to TRBD1. The CDR3 contains 12 residues. J lost 8 bases, V lost 5 bases, and 5 bases had no gene match. Germline V gene sequence: CDR1 MNHNY, CDR2 SVGAGI (reference sequence). The CDR3 coding sequence is TGTGCCAGCAGTGGTGACAGGGAAGGCTACACCTTC. It translates to CASSGDREGYTF.

The rearrangement uses TRBV5-4 and TRBJ1-2, with D unclear. Germline-derived CDR1 and CDR2 are SGHNT and YYREEE (reference sequence). Deletions cut 0 bases from V and 0 bases from J, with 12 bases between. The CDR3 has 16 amino acids. The CDR3 sequence is CASSLGDRLTNYGYTF. CDR3 coding DNA: TGTGCCAGCAGCTTGGGAGACCGATTGACTAACTATGGCTACACCTTC.

This clone has a single count. The CDR3 here is CASSDMGGSQPQHF. CDR3 DNA: TGTGCCAGCAGCGATATGGGGGGCAGTCAGCCCCAGCATTTT. The gene calls are TRBV9 and TRBJ1-5, with D maybe TRBD1 (6 bases). The ends were cut back, 3 bases at V and 6 bases at J, with 13 bases in the middle. The germline V gene encodes CDR1 SGDLS and CDR2 YYNGEE. This CDR3 is 14 amino acids long. Filled out from reference TRBV9 and TRBJ1-5, the complete variable domain reads DSGVTQTPKHLITATGQRVTLRCSPRSGDLSVYWYQQSLDQGLQFLIQYYNGEERAKGNILERFSAQQFPDLHSELNLSSLELGDSALYFCASSDMGGSQPQHFGDGTRLSIL.

Points on this clone: Since a much larger clone is just one base distant, this may be a read error. Written as DNA, the CDR3 is TGTGCCAGCAATGAAGGGACAGGCCCTTTTGATCGCTCCTACGAGCAGTACTTC. Residues: CASNEGTGPFDRSYEQYF. V gene TRBV7-2 combines with J gene TRBJ2-7; 8 bases map to TRBD1. Losses at the gene ends were 7 bases for V and 0 bases for J; bases not matched to a gene: 17. The germline CDR1 and CDR2 sequences are SGHTA and FQGNSA. This CDR3 spans 18 amino acids.

The V and J genes are TRBV7-2 and TRBJ2-5, with unresolved D. The CDR3 spans 15 residues. Germline CDR1 SGHTA, CDR2 FQGNSA. The V gene lost 9 bases and the J gene lost 2 bases, with 19 bases spanning the gap. The CDR3 is CASNRPSWWQETQYF. The CDR3 region has the DNA TGTGCCAGTAACCGCCCCTCCTGGTGGCAAGAGACCCAGTACTTC.

This chain joins TRBV5-1 and TRBJ2-7; 8 bases map to TRBD1. Germline V gene sequence: CDR1 SGHRS, CDR2 YFSETQ. The CDR3 consists of 13 residues. V was pared by 3 bases and J by 7 bases, with 6 bases of the junction left unmatched. CDR3 sequence: CASSWGTGLEQYF. In nucleotides, the CDR3 is TGCGCCAGCAGCTGGGGGACAGGCCTGGAGCAGTACTTC.

J is TRBJ2-7 and V is TRBV9; unclear D gene. The CDR3 runs to 14 residues. Germline-derived CDR1 and CDR2 are SGDLS and YYNGEE. Trimming removed 0 bases at V and 3 bases at J, with 10 bases between. CDR3 in DNA: TGTGCCAGCAGCGTAGGGATAGGGATCTACGAGCAGTACTTC. It encodes CASSVGIGIYEQYF. The whole variable domain, remainder taken from reference TRBV9 and TRBJ2-7, is DSGVTQTPKHLITATGQRVTLRCSPRSGDLSVYWYQQSLDQGLQFLIQYYNGEERAKGNILERFSAQQFPDLHSELNLSSLELGDSALYFCASSVGIGIYEQYFGPGTRLTVT.

This clone has only one observation. The rearrangement links TRBV4-2 to TRBJ2-7, with 8 positions matching TRBD2. The CDR3 contains 17 residues. The V gene's germline CDR1 is LGHNA and CDR2 YNFKEQ. Trimming cost V 0 bases and J 2 bases; bases outside gene matches: 9. CDR3 sequence reads: CASSQDRFTGGPYEQYF. The CDR3 coding sequence is TGTGCCAGCAGCCAAGATCGGTTTACGGGGGGGCCCTACGAGCAGTACTTC.

The V gene is TRBV7-2, the J gene TRBJ2-5; 13 bases agree with TRBD2. Trimming took 3 bases from V and 13 from J; bases not matched to a gene: 5. This CDR3 is built from 13 residues. Germline-derived CDR1 and CDR2 are SGHTA and FQGNSA. The CDR3 protein is CASSFTSGRGGYF. In nucleotides, the CDR3 is TGTGCCAGCAGCTTTACTAGCGGGAGGGGAGGGTACTTC. Together with reference TRBV7-2 and TRBJ2-5, the CDR3 gives the full variable domain: GAGVSQSPSNKVTEKGKDVELRCDPISGHTALYWYRQSLGQGLEFLIYFQGNSAPDKSGLPSDRFSAERTGGSVSTLTIQRTQQEDSAVYLCASSFTSGRGGYFGPGTRLLVL.

V gene TRBV6-4 combines with J gene TRBJ2-3; 10 positions agree with TRBD2. Germline V lookup: CDR1 MRHNA, CDR2 SNTAGT. CDR3 size: 13 residues. V shed 3 bases, J shed 9 bases, and the junction held 3 bases outside the gene matches. The CDR3 DNA follows: TGTGCCAGCAGTGAAGCGGGAGGGCCGACGCAGTATTTT. It codes for CASSEAGGPTQYF.

V is TRBV7-2 and J is TRBJ1-1; unclear D gene. This CDR3 is built from 14 residues. Germline lookup yields CDR1 SGHTA and CDR2 FQGNSA. V was shortened by 7 bases and J by 1 base, with 13 bases between the two germline ends. For the CDR3, the DNA is TGTGCCAGCACCGAACAGTTGACGAACACTGAAGCTTTCTTT. This gives the protein CASTEQLTNTEAFF. The whole variable domain, filled in from reference TRBV7-2 and TRBJ1-1, reads GAGVSQSPSNKVTEKGKDVELRCDPISGHTALYWYRQSLGQGLEFLIYFQGNSAPDKSGLPSDRFSAERTGGSVSTLTIQRTQQEDSAVYLCASTEQLTNTEAFFGQGTRLTVV.

On this clone: Other DNA sequences in this sample translate to the same CDR3. V gene TRBV5-1 combines with J gene TRBJ2-7; 8 bases are a match to TRBD2. CDR1 and CDR2 from the germline V gene are SGHRS and YFSETQ. This CDR3 is 13 amino acids long. With 0 bases clipped from V and 4 bases from J, the junction kept 0 bases outside the gene matches. The CDR3 is CASSLASGYEQYF. The CDR3 nucleotides are TGCGCCAGCAGCTTGGCTAGCGGGTACGAGCAGTACTTC. The whole variable domain, remainder taken from reference TRBV5-1 and TRBJ2-7, is KAGVTQTPRYLIKTRGQQVTLSCSPISGHRSVSWYQQTPGQGLQFLFEYFSETQRNKGNFPGRFSGRQFSNSRSEMNVSTLELGDSALYLCASSLASGYEQYFGPGTRLTVT.

This chain connects TRBV29-1 to TRBJ1-3, with 7 bases identical to TRBD1. V lost 6 bases and J lost 0; bases outside the gene matches: 11. This CDR3 has 16 amino acids. Per the germline V gene, CDR1 is SQVTM and CDR2 is ANQGSEA. The CDR3 spells CSVVGQRYLSGNTIYF. The DNA of the CDR3 is TGCAGCGTGGTGGGACAGCGATACCTCTCTGGAAACACCATATATTTT.

The V gene is TRBV7-9, the J gene TRBJ2-7; the D gene is possibly TRBD1 (6 bases). Germline V gene data show CDR1 as SEHNR and CDR2 as FQNEAQ (reference sequence). Trimming cost V 5 bases and J 1 base, with 15 bases left between them. The CDR3 totals 15 residues. Here the CDR3 reads CASSDRTVGSYEQYF. CDR3 sequence (DNA): TGTGCCAGCAGCGACAGGACTGTTGGGTCCTACGAGCAGTACTTC.

This clone was counted at least ten times. The chain links TRBV25-1 to TRBJ1-3; D unclear. V was trimmed by 1 base and J by 0 bases, leaving 7 bases between them. The CDR3 runs 15 residues. Looked up from germline, CDR1 is MGHDK and CDR2 is SYGVNS. The CDR3 loop is CASSELGNSGNTIYF. The CDR3 DNA reads as TGTGCCAGCAGTGAATTAGGCAACTCTGGAAACACCATATATTTT.

The chain employs TRBV13 and TRBJ1-3; TRBD1 is a possible D gene (5 bases). This CDR3 has 14 amino acids. Trimming stripped 5 bases from V and 1 base from J, with 9 bases between. Per the germline V gene, CDR1 is PRHDT and CDR2 is FYEKMQ (reference sequence). The CDR3 nucleotides are TGTGCCAGCAGCCAGACAGAGTCTGGAAACACCATATATTTT. This codes for CASSQTESGNTIYF.